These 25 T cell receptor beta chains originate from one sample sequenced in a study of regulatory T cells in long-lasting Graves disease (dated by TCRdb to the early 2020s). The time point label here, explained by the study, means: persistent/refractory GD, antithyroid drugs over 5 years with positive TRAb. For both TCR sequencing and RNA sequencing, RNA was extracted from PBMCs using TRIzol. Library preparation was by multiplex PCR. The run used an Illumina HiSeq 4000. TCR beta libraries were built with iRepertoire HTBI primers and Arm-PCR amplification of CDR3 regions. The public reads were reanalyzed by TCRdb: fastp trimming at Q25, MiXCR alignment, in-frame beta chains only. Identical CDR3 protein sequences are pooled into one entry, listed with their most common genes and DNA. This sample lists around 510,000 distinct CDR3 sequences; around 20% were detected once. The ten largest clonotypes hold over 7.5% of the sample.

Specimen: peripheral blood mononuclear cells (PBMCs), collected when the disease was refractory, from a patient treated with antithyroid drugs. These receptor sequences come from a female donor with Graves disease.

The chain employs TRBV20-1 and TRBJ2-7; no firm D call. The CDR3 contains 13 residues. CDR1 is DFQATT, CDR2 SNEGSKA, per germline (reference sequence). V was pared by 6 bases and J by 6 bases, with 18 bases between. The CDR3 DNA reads TGCAGTGCGGTGAAGGGCCTCGGAAGCGAGCAGTACTTC. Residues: CSAVKGLGSEQYF.

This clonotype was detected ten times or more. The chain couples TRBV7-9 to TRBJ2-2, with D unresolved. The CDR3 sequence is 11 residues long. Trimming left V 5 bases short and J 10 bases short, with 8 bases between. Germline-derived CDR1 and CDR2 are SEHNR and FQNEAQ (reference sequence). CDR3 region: CASSTTAELFF. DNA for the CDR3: TGTGCCAGCAGCACTACTGCGGAGCTGTTTTTT.

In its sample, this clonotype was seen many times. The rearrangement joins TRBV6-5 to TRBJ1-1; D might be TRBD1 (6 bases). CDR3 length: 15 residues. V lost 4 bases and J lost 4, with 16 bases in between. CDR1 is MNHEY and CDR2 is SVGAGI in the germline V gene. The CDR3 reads CASSSPGGAGTEAFF. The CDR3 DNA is TGTGCCAGCAGTTCTCCCGGGGGGGCCGGCACTGAAGCTTTCTTT.

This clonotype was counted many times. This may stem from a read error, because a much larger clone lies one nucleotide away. The CDR3: CASSMNTGELFF. The CDR3 DNA reads as TGTGCCAGCAGCATGAACACCGGGGAGCTGTTTTTT. The rearrangement uses TRBV12-3 or TRBV12-4 and TRBJ2-2, with unresolved D. The V and J ends lost 6 bases and 1 base respectively, with 3 bases between them. This CDR3 region has 12 residues.

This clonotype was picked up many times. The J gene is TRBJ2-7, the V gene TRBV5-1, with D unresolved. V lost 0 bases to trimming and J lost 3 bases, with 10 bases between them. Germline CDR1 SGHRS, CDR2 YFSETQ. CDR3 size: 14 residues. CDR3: CASSLAPILYEQYF. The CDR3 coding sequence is TGCGCCAGCAGCTTGGCCCCAATCCTCTACGAGCAGTACTTC.

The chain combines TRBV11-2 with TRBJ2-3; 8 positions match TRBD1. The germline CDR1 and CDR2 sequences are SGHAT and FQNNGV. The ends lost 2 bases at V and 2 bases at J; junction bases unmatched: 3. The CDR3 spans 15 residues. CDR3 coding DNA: TGTGCCAGCAGCTTACAGGGGGCTTCCACAGATACGCAGTATTTT. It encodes CASSLQGASTDTQYF. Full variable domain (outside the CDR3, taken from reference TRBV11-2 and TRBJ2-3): EAGVAQSPRYKIIEKRQSVAFWCNPISGHATLYWYQQILGQGPKLLIQFQNNGVVDDSQLPKDRFSAERLKGVDSTLKIQPAKLEDSAVYLCASSLQGASTDTQYFGPGTRLTVL.

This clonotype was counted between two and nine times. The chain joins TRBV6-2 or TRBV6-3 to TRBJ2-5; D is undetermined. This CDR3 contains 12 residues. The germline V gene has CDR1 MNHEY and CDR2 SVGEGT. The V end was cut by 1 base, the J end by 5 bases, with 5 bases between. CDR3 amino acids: CASSYFWETQYF. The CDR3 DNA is TGTGCCAGCAGTTACTTCTGGGAGACCCAGTACTTC.

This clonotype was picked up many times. CDR3 amino acids: CASSLQGKAETQYF. CDR3 nucleotide sequence: TGTGCCAGCAGCTTACAGGGGAAGGCAGAGACCCAGTACTTC. This sequence joins TRBV11-2 and TRBJ2-5; a possible D gene is TRBD1 (6 bases). The CDR3 is made up of 14 amino acids. V was pared by 2 bases and J by 4 bases, with 11 bases between. Germline V gives CDR1 SGHAT, CDR2 FQNNGV. Supplemented by reference TRBV11-2 and TRBJ2-5, the full variable domain reads EAGVAQSPRYKIIEKRQSVAFWCNPISGHATLYWYQQILGQGPKLLIQFQNNGVVDDSQLPKDRFSAERLKGVDSTLKIQPAKLEDSAVYLCASSLQGKAETQYFGPGTRLLVL.

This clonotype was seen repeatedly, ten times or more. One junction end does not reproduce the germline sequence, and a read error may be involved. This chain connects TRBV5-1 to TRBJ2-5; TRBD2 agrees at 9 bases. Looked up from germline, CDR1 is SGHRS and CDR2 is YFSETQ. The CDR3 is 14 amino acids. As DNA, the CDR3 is TGTGCCAGCAGCCTAGCGGGGACACAAGAGACCCAGTACTTC. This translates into CASSLAGTQETQYF.

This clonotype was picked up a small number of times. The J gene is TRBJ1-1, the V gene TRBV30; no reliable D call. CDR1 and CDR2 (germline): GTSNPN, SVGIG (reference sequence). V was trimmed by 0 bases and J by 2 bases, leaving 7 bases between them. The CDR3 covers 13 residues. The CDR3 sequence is CAWSVNSNTEAFF. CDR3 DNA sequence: TGTGCCTGGAGTGTAAACAGTAACACTGAAGCTTTCTTT.

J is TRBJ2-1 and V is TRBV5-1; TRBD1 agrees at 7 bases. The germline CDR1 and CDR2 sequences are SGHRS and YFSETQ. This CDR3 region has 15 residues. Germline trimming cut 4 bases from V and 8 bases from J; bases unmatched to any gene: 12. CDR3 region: CASSPGQDWFDEQFF. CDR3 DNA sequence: TGCGCCAGCAGCCCTGGACAGGATTGGTTCGATGAGCAGTTCTTC.

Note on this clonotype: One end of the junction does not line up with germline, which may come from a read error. This CDR3 reads CASSYSGLNTEAVF. The CDR3 nucleotides are TGTGCCAGCAGTTACTCAGGGTTGAACACTGAAGCTGTCTTT. The chain links TRBV6-2 or TRBV6-3 to TRBJ1-1; D gene unclear. The CDR3 extends over 14 amino acids. CDR1 MNHEY and CDR2 SVGEGT come from the germline V gene.

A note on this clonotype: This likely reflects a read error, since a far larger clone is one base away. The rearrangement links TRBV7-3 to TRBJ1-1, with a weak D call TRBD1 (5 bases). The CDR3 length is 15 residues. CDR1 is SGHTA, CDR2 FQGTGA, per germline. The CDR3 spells CASNQMGRLNTGAFF. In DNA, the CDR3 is TGTGCCAGCAACCAAATGGGACGGCTAAACACTGGAGCTTTCTTT.

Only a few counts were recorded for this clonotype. This CDR3 reads CASSEVRPPGTEAFF. CDR3 DNA: TGTGCCAGCAGTGAAGTGAGGCCCCCGGGCACTGAAGCTTTCTTT. J is TRBJ1-1 and V is TRBV2, with no clear D. V gave up 1 base and J gave up 4 bases, with 13 bases separating them. The CDR3 length is 15 residues. The germline CDR1 and CDR2 sequences are SNHLY and FYNNEI.

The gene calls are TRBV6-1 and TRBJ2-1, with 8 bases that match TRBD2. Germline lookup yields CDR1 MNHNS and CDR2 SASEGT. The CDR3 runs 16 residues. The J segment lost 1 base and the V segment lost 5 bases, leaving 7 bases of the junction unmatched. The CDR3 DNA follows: TGTGCCAGCAGTCCACCCGGCGGGAGGTCCTACAATGAGCAGTTCTTC. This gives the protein CASSPPGGRSYNEQFF.

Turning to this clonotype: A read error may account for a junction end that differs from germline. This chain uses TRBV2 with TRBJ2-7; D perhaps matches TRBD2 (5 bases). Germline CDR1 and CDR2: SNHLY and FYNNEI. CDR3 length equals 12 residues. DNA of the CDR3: TGTGTCAGCACCCTAGCAACCTACGAGCAGTACTTC. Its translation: CVSTLATYEQYF.

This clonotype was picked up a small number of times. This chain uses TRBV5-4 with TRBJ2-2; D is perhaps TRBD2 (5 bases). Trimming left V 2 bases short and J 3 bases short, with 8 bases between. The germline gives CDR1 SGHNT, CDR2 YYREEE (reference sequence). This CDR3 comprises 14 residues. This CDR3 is CASSFGLDTGELFF. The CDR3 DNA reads TGTGCCAGCAGCTTCGGACTTGACACCGGGGAGCTGTTTTTT.

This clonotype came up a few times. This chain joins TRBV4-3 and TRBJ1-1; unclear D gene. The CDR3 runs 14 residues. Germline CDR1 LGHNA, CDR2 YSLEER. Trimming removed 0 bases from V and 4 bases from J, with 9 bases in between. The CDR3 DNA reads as TGCGCCAGCAGCCAAGATGAGGGAATCACTGAAGCTTTCTTT. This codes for CASSQDEGITEAFF.

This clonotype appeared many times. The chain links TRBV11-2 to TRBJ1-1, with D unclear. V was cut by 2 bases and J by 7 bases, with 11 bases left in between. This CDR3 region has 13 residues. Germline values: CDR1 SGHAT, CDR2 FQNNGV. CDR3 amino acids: CASSLLMTVEAFF. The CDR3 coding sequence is TGTGCCAGCAGCTTATTGATGACCGTTGAAGCTTTCTTT.

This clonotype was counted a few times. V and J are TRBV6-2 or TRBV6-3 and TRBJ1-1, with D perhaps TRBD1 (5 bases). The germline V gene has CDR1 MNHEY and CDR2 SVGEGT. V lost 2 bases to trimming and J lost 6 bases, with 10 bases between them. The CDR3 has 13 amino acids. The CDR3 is CASSYRQRAEAFF. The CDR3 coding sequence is TGTGCCAGCAGTTACCGACAGAGAGCTGAAGCTTTCTTT.

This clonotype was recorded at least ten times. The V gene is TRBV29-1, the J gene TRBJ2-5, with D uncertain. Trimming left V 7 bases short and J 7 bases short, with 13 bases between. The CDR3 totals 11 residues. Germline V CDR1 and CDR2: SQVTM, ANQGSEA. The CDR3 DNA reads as TGCAGCGCCGACATATTCGCGACCCAGTACTTC. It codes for CSADIFATQYF.

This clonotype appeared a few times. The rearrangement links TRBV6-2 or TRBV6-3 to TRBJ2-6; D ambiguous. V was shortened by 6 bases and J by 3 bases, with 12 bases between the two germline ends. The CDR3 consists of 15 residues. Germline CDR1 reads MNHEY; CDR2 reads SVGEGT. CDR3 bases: TGTGCCAGCAGCCGCCTTTCCGGTGGGGCCAACGTCCTGACTTTC. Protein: CASSRLSGGANVLTF.

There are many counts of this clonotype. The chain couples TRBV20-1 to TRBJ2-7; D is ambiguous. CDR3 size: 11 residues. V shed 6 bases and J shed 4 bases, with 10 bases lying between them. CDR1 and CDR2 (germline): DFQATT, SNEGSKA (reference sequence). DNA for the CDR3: TGCAGTGCCGTGAATAAATACGAGCAGTACTTC. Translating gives CSAVNKYEQYF.

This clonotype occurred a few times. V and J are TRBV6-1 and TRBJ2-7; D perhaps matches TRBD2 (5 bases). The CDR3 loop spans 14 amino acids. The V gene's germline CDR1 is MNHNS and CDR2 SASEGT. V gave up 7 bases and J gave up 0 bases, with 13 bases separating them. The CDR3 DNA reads TGTGCCAGCAACGAGAGAGGACTCTCCTACGAGCAGTACTTC. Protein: CASNERGLSYEQYF.

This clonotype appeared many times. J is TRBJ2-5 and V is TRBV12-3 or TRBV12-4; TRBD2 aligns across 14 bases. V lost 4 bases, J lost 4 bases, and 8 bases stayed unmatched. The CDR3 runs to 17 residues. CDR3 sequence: CASSSRGLAGAGETQYF. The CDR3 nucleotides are TGTGCCAGCAGTTCGCGGGGACTAGCGGGAGCGGGAGAGACCCAGTACTTC.